These T cell receptor beta chains were read from a single sample in a study of response to subunit inactivated influenza vaccine. One entry per CDR3 protein results from TCRdb running MiXCR on the RT-PCR reads. The data hold 500,000 to 650,000 distinct CDR3 sequences, with less than 8% observed a single time. The sample in question was PBMCs from blood, obtained roughly 24 months after vaccination. These receptors were collected from a man aged 50-75 years who received an inactivated influenza vaccine. CDR3s include the opening cysteine and the closing phenylalanine or tryptophan. D genes are given only for firm matches.

>NA|15|TRBV21-1
CASSRQDCSYNEQFF
>NA|14|TRBV12-3/TRBV12-4
CASSRPGAPDTQYF
>TRBD1|12|TRBV6-6
CASSQQPGQGHF
>NA|14|TRBV28
CASSLSLGFQPQHF
>NA|16|TRBV12-3/TRBV12-4
CASRPPTGGVADTQYF
>TRBD2|16|TRBV5-1
CASSFSEAGGTDTQYF
>NA|14|TRBV20-1
CSARGRKMTGELFF
>TRBD2|15|TRBV5-1
CASSLVVGGFDEQFF
>TRBD1|14|TRBV10-3
CASGQGATNEKLFF
>NA|17|TRBV7-9
CASSRWDVSIPGYGYTF
>TRBD2|18|TRBV10-2
CASSDWGLAEVGYNEQFF
>NA|16|TRBV24-1
CATSTSGTPGTYEQYF
>NA|14|TRBV5-1
CASSVGGRTYEQYF
>NA|18|TRBV4-1
CASSQDERRADSTDTQYF
>NA|12|TRBV28
CASSLRLEKLFF
>TRBD2|15|TRBV12-3/TRBV12-4
CASSLNGGTSYEQYF
>NA|16|TRBV4-3
CASSQDGGAAYGGYTF
>NA|13|TRBV15
CATSRERGYGYTF
>TRBD1|13|TRBV29-1
CSAGTGDTYEQYF
>NA|16|TRBV7-9
CASSPLRAYEDYEQYF
>NA|16|TRBV7-6
CASSLGGILPTDTQYF
>TRBD1|14|TRBV6-1
CASRWDSSSYEQYF
>NA|13|TRBV2
CASREGKNYGYTF